The rows below give T cell receptor beta chains drawn from one sample of a study of early T cells in non-severe SARS-CoV-2 infection. TCRdb ran MiXCR on the 5' RACE reads and lists one entry per CDR3 protein. The profile shows tens of thousands of distinct CDR3 sequences, about a tenth of them singletons. The sample comprised whole blood. The origin of the receptors is an adult who was a healthcare worker with PCR-confirmed SARS-CoV-2 infection or an uninfected control (not recorded which). Each CDR3 is given with its conserved first and last residue. A D gene is named only where the DNA matches it firmly. Some rows mark clone size as missing; the rest say once, few, many or name a class of expanded clone.

TRBJ2-3	.	TRBV10-3	.	16	CAISPVGQTSTDTQYF	TGTGCCATCAGCCCAGTTGGCCAGACTAGCACAGATACGCAGTATTTT
TRBJ2-1	TRBD2	TRBV20-1	few	15	CSAQSQRGGYNEQFF	TGCAGTGCCCAAAGTCAGCGGGGGGGCTACAATGAGCAGTTCTTC
TRBJ2-7	.	TRBV19	few	12	CASNGENYEQYF	TGTGCCAGTAACGGTGAAAACTACGAGCAGTACTTC
TRBJ1-5	.	TRBV10-3	.	13	CAISVENNQPQHF	TGTGCCATCAGTGTGGAGAACAATCAGCCCCAGCATTTT
TRBJ1-1	.	TRBV2	.	14	CASRADVYRPEAFF	TGTGCCAGCAGGGCCGACGTTTACCGACCTGAAGCTTTCTTT
TRBJ2-1	.	TRBV15	.	17	CAIIDPSSGSSYNEQFF	TGTGCCATTATCGACCCCTCGAGCGGAAGCTCCTACAATGAGCAGTTCTTC
TRBJ1-1	.	TRBV5-1	few	14	CASSLVQANTEAFF	TGCGCCAGCAGCTTGGTGCAGGCGAACACTGAAGCTTTCTTT
TRBJ2-2	.	TRBV7-9	.	11	CASSTSGELFF	TGTGCCAGCAGCACCTCGGGGGAGCTGTTTTTT
TRBJ2-4	TRBD1	TRBV7-9	few	19	CASSLLQGQSTLTKNIQYF	TGTGCCAGCAGCTTACTGCAGGGACAGTCAACTCTAACCAAAAACATTCAGTACTTC
TRBJ2-7	.	TRBV7-9	many	15	CASSFPGPDSYEQYF	TGTGCCAGCAGCTTCCCCGGCCCCGATTCCTACGAGCAGTACTTC